Listed below are T cell receptor beta chains from one sample, sequenced in a study of cytomegalovirus exposure and HLA in healthy donors. The protocol was immunoSEQ multiplex PCR, while the TCRdb copy is restricted to in-frame clones and leaves out a portion. This sample yields about 220,000 clones, of which approximately 68% are seen a single time; less than 2% belongs to the top ten. Sequenced input: PBMCs. These receptor sequences come from a woman in her 30s in good health and CMV-seronegative. The CDR3 runs from the conserved cysteine through the conserved F or W. A D gene is named only where the DNA matches it firmly. Only part of the rows carry a size: once, few, many, or a class if the clone is expanded.

j_gene: TRBJ2-5; d_gene: TRBD2; abundance: few; v_gene: TRBV2; CDR3aa: CASSRWSGSQETQYF; CDR3nt: TGTGCCAGCAGTCGCTGGAGCGGGAGCCAAGAGACCCAGTACTTC
j_gene: TRBJ2-2; d_gene: NA; abundance: NA; v_gene: TRBV4-1; CDR3aa: CASSQEAGELFF; CDR3nt: TGCGCCAGCAGCCAGGAGGCCGGGGAGCTGTTTTTT
j_gene: TRBJ2-7; d_gene: NA; abundance: NA; v_gene: TRBV27; CDR3aa: CASSFAGSEQYF; CDR3nt: TGTGCCAGCAGTTTCGCGGGGTCCGAGCAGTACTTC
j_gene: TRBJ2-7; d_gene: NA; abundance: NA; v_gene: TRBV6-5; CDR3aa: CASLSDTNYEQYF; CDR3nt: TGTGCCAGCTTATCGGACACAAATTACGAGCAGTACTTC
j_gene: TRBJ2-7; d_gene: TRBD2; abundance: NA; v_gene: TRBV7-9; CDR3aa: CASGTNIGYEQYF; CDR3nt: TGTGCCAGCGGGACTAACATCGGCTACGAGCAGTACTTC
j_gene: TRBJ1-2; d_gene: TRBD1; abundance: few; v_gene: TRBV5-1; CDR3aa: CASSPGQGQVYGYTF; CDR3nt: TGCGCCAGCAGCCCCGGACAGGGTCAGGTGTATGGCTACACCTTC
j_gene: TRBJ2-1; d_gene: TRBD2; abundance: NA; v_gene: TRBV27; CDR3aa: CASSLLAGGPKVYNEQFF; CDR3nt: TGTGCCAGCAGTTTACTAGCGGGAGGGCCTAAGGTCTACAATGAGCAGTTCTTC
j_gene: TRBJ2-7; d_gene: TRBD2; abundance: NA; v_gene: TRBV7-9; CDR3aa: CSSSLGTSGTYEQYF; CDR3nt: TGTTCCAGCAGCCTCGGGACTAGCGGGACCTACGAGCAGTACTTC
j_gene: TRBJ1-6; d_gene: NA; abundance: NA; v_gene: TRBV4-1; CDR3aa: CASSQERMGGSGRNSPLHF; CDR3nt: TGCGCCAGCAGCCAAGAAAGGATGGGAGGATCTGGACGGAATTCACCCCTCCACTTT
j_gene: TRBJ2-3; d_gene: TRBD2; abundance: NA; v_gene: TRBV10-2; CDR3aa: CASGLRAGEDSDTQYF; CDR3nt: TGCGCCAGCGGATTGAGAGCGGGAGAGGATTCAGATACGCAGTATTTT
j_gene: TRBJ1-6; d_gene: NA; abundance: NA; v_gene: TRBV7-2; CDR3aa: CASSRVLNNSPLHF; CDR3nt: TGTGCCAGCAGCCGAGTTCTCAATAATTCACCCCTCCACTTT
j_gene: TRBJ1-2; d_gene: TRBD1; abundance: NA; v_gene: TRBV6-5; CDR3aa: CASTTGTGNGGYTF; CDR3nt: TGTGCCAGCACTACCGGGACAGGGAACGGTGGCTACACCTTC
j_gene: TRBJ2-3; d_gene: NA; abundance: NA; v_gene: TRBV11-3; CDR3aa: CASSFRDPDTQYF; CDR3nt: TGTGCCAGCAGCTTCCGGGATCCAGATACGCAGTATTTT
j_gene: TRBJ2-3; d_gene: TRBD2; abundance: NA; v_gene: TRBV5-4; CDR3aa: CASSFLAVSTDTQYF; CDR3nt: TGTGCCAGCAGCTTCCTAGCGGTTAGCACAGATACGCAGTATTTT
j_gene: TRBJ1-5; d_gene: TRBD1; abundance: NA; v_gene: TRBV7-9; CDR3aa: CASSSTGGNQPQHF; CDR3nt: TGTGCCAGCAGCTCAACAGGGGGCAATCAGCCCCAGCATTTT
j_gene: TRBJ2-5; d_gene: TRBD1; abundance: few; v_gene: TRBV29-1; CDR3aa: CSVRTGSETQYF; CDR3nt: TGCAGCGTGCGGACAGGCTCAGAGACCCAGTACTTC
j_gene: TRBJ2-1; d_gene: TRBD2; abundance: NA; v_gene: TRBV6-5; CDR3aa: CASSWIAGTYNEQFF; CDR3nt: TGTGCCAGCAGTTGGATAGCGGGGACCTACAATGAGCAGTTCTTC
j_gene: TRBJ1-2; d_gene: TRBD1; abundance: once; v_gene: TRBV5-4; CDR3aa: CASSIGQGAGGYTF; CDR3nt: TGTGCCAGCAGCATTGGACAGGGGGCGGGTGGCTACACCTTC
j_gene: TRBJ1-6; d_gene: TRBD1; abundance: NA; v_gene: TRBV11-2; CDR3aa: CASSTNRGRYNSPLHF; CDR3nt: TGTGCCAGCAGCACCAACAGGGGTCGATATAATTCACCCCTCCACTTT
j_gene: TRBJ1-2; d_gene: NA; abundance: NA; v_gene: TRBV20-1; CDR3aa: CSAPLGGGYTF; CDR3nt: TGCAGTGCTCCTCTTGGGGGGGGCTACACCTTC
j_gene: TRBJ2-6; d_gene: NA; abundance: NA; v_gene: TRBV9; CDR3aa: CASSPWASPGANVLTF; CDR3nt: TGTGCCAGCAGCCCTTGGGCATCGCCTGGGGCCAACGTCCTGACTTTC
j_gene: TRBJ2-7; d_gene: TRBD2; abundance: few; v_gene: TRBV6-5; CDR3aa: CASSRTSGGTYEQYF; CDR3nt: TGTGCCAGCAGTCGGACTAGCGGGGGAACCTACGAGCAGTACTTC
j_gene: TRBJ2-2; d_gene: NA; abundance: NA; v_gene: TRBV7-9; CDR3aa: CASSLPARVTGELFF; CDR3nt: TGTGCCAGCAGCTTACCCGCCCGGGTTACCGGGGAGCTGTTTTTT
j_gene: TRBJ1-1; d_gene: NA; abundance: NA; v_gene: TRBV21-1; CDR3aa: CASSSQRFTGITEAFF; CDR3nt: TGTGCCAGCAGCAGCCAAAGGTTTACCGGGATCACTGAAGCTTTCTTT
j_gene: TRBJ2-7; d_gene: TRBD2; abundance: few; v_gene: TRBV5-5; CDR3aa: CASSFQAGVNEQYF; CDR3nt: TGTGCCAGCAGCTTCCAAGCGGGAGTAAACGAGCAGTACTTC
j_gene: TRBJ1-2; d_gene: TRBD1; abundance: NA; v_gene: TRBV5-1; CDR3aa: CASSPTGNYGYTF; CDR3nt: TGCGCCAGCAGCCCGACAGGGAACTATGGCTACACCTTC
j_gene: TRBJ1-6; d_gene: NA; abundance: NA; v_gene: TRBV30; CDR3aa: CAWSVEEGRGRSPLHF; CDR3nt: TGTGCCTGGAGTGTAGAGGAGGGGAGGGGACGATCACCCCTCCACTTT
j_gene: TRBJ1-1; d_gene: NA; abundance: NA; v_gene: TRBV2; CDR3aa: CASSEGRRDEGTEAFF; CDR3nt: TGTGCCAGCAGTGAAGGCAGGAGGGATGAGGGAACTGAAGCTTTCTTT
j_gene: TRBJ1-1; d_gene: NA; abundance: NA; v_gene: TRBV7-9; CDR3aa: CASSLMGPGTEAFF; CDR3nt: TGTGCCAGCAGCTTAATGGGGCCTGGGACTGAAGCTTTCTTT
j_gene: TRBJ1-2; d_gene: NA; abundance: NA; v_gene: TRBV5-1; CDR3aa: CASSLDGQVYGYTF; CDR3nt: TGCGCCAGCAGCTTGGATGGACAAGTCTATGGCTACACCTTC
j_gene: TRBJ1-3; d_gene: NA; abundance: NA; v_gene: TRBV6-1; CDR3aa: CASSQAFQGNTIYF; CDR3nt: TGTGCCAGTTCTCAGGCTTTCCAGGGTAACACCATATATTTT
j_gene: TRBJ1-1; d_gene: NA; abundance: NA; v_gene: TRBV6-1; CDR3aa: CASIPQGTEAFF; CDR3nt: TGTGCCAGCATCCCACAGGGAACTGAAGCTTTCTTT
j_gene: TRBJ2-3; d_gene: TRBD1; abundance: NA; v_gene: TRBV7-3; CDR3aa: CASSREGGQDTQYF; CDR3nt: TGTGCCAGCAGCAGGGAAGGGGGCCAAGATACGCAGTATTTT
j_gene: TRBJ1-2; d_gene: NA; abundance: NA; v_gene: TRBV6-5; CDR3aa: CASSRTGSNGYTF; CDR3nt: TGTGCCAGCAGCAGAACAGGGTCTAATGGCTACACCTTC
j_gene: TRBJ1-5; d_gene: NA; abundance: NA; v_gene: TRBV5-4; CDR3aa: CASSLGPGGQPQHF; CDR3nt: TGTGCCAGCAGCTTGGGACCGGGAGGACAGCCCCAGCATTTT
j_gene: TRBJ1-2; d_gene: NA; abundance: NA; v_gene: TRBV10-3; CDR3aa: CAISESGTNYGYTF; CDR3nt: TGTGCCATCAGTGAGTCTGGCACAAACTATGGCTACACCTTC
j_gene: TRBJ2-2; d_gene: NA; abundance: NA; v_gene: TRBV7-2; CDR3aa: CASSLVVDRGGELFF; CDR3nt: TGTGCCAGCAGCTTAGTTGTCGACCGGGGGGGGGAGCTGTTTTTT
j_gene: TRBJ2-5; d_gene: TRBD1; abundance: NA; v_gene: TRBV6-1; CDR3aa: CASSSRGLSETQYF; CDR3nt: TGTGCCAGCAGCAGCAGGGGGCTCTCGGAGACCCAGTACTTC
j_gene: TRBJ1-1; d_gene: NA; abundance: NA; v_gene: TRBV6-5; CDR3aa: CASRTQDYTEAFF; CDR3nt: TGTGCCAGCAGGACACAGGATTACACTGAAGCTTTCTTT
j_gene: TRBJ2-2; d_gene: NA; abundance: NA; v_gene: TRBV5-1; CDR3aa: CASSLASGELFF; CDR3nt: TGCGCCAGCAGCTTGGCGAGCGGGGAGCTGTTTTTT
j_gene: TRBJ1-1; d_gene: TRBD1; abundance: NA; v_gene: TRBV30; CDR3aa: CAWSEGTGGAEAFF; CDR3nt: TGTGCCTGGAGTGAAGGGACAGGGGGGGCTGAAGCTTTCTTT
j_gene: TRBJ1-5; d_gene: NA; abundance: few; v_gene: TRBV21-1; CDR3aa: CASSKRTGDQPQHF; CDR3nt: TGTGCCAGCAGCAAAAGAACAGGGGATCAGCCCCAGCATTTT
j_gene: TRBJ1-5; d_gene: NA; abundance: NA; v_gene: TRBV2; CDR3aa: CASSEQGRDQPQHF; CDR3nt: TGTGCCAGCAGTGAACAGGGCCGGGATCAGCCCCAGCATTTT
j_gene: TRBJ2-5; d_gene: TRBD2; abundance: few; v_gene: TRBV11-1; CDR3aa: CASSPGRREQYF; CDR3nt: TGTGCCAGCAGCCCGGGACGGCGGGAGCAGTACTTC
j_gene: TRBJ2-2; d_gene: TRBD1; abundance: NA; v_gene: TRBV15; CDR3aa: CATSKGGNTGELFF; CDR3nt: TGTGCCACCAGCAAAGGGGGCAATACCGGGGAGCTGTTTTTT
j_gene: TRBJ1-2; d_gene: NA; abundance: NA; v_gene: TRBV6-6; CDR3aa: CASSLLPTAGYTF; CDR3nt: TGTGCCAGCAGCCTACTGCCCACAGCCGGCTACACCTTC
j_gene: TRBJ1-5; d_gene: TRBD1; abundance: NA; v_gene: TRBV19; CDR3aa: CASTSMGQSNQPQHF; CDR3nt: TGTGCCAGTACTTCTATGGGACAGAGCAATCAGCCCCAGCATTTT
j_gene: TRBJ1-1; d_gene: NA; abundance: NA; v_gene: TRBV7-9; CDR3aa: CSSSFTNTEAFF; CDR3nt: TGTTCCAGCAGCTTTACAAACACTGAAGCTTTCTTT
j_gene: TRBJ2-1; d_gene: NA; abundance: medium-sized; v_gene: TRBV7-9; CDR3aa: CASSNAGREQFF; CDR3nt: TGTGCCAGCAGCAATGCGGGACGTGAGCAGTTCTTC
j_gene: TRBJ2-3; d_gene: NA; abundance: NA; v_gene: TRBV5-1; CDR3aa: CASSLEHLTDTQYF; CDR3nt: TGCGCCAGCAGCTTGGAACACCTCACAGATACGCAGTATTTT
j_gene: TRBJ2-1; d_gene: TRBD2; abundance: NA; v_gene: TRBV30; CDR3aa: CAWSAQTSGSPSYNEQFF; CDR3nt: TGTGCCTGGAGTGCTCAGACTAGCGGGAGCCCTTCCTACAATGAGCAGTTCTTC
j_gene: TRBJ2-7; d_gene: NA; abundance: NA; v_gene: TRBV5-5; CDR3aa: CASSTGQLYEQYF; CDR3nt: TGTGCCAGCAGCACCGGACAGCTCTACGAGCAGTACTTC
j_gene: TRBJ1-4; d_gene: TRBD1; abundance: NA; v_gene: TRBV6-5; CDR3aa: CASSYSADRGNEKLFF; CDR3nt: TGTGCCAGCAGTTACTCAGCGGACAGGGGTAATGAAAAACTGTTTTTT
j_gene: TRBJ2-1; d_gene: NA; abundance: NA; v_gene: TRBV5-8; CDR3aa: CASSLVGTFSSYNEQFF; CDR3nt: TGTGCCAGCAGCTTGGTCGGGACTTTCAGCTCCTACAATGAGCAGTTCTTC
j_gene: TRBJ1-6; d_gene: NA; abundance: NA; v_gene: TRBV5-1; CDR3aa: CASSLNREGSSPLHF; CDR3nt: TGCGCCAGCAGCTTGAATCGGGAGGGCAGCTCACCCCTCCACTTT
j_gene: TRBJ2-7; d_gene: NA; abundance: NA; v_gene: TRBV6-1; CDR3aa: CASSWARATYEQYF; CDR3nt: TGTGCCAGCAGTTGGGCCAGAGCCACCTACGAGCAGTACTTC
j_gene: TRBJ1-3; d_gene: NA; abundance: NA; v_gene: TRBV14; CDR3aa: CASSRRYQGSRGNTIYF; CDR3nt: TGTGCCAGCAGCCGGAGATATCAGGGGTCCCGCGGAAACACCATATATTTT
j_gene: TRBJ2-3; d_gene: NA; abundance: few; v_gene: TRBV5-4; CDR3aa: CASSPGRTSTDTQYF; CDR3nt: TGTGCCAGCAGCCCTGGAAGGACAAGCACAGATACGCAGTATTTT
j_gene: TRBJ1-3; d_gene: TRBD1; abundance: NA; v_gene: TRBV2; CDR3aa: CAIWTGGSQHGNTIYF; CDR3nt: TGTGCCATTTGGACAGGGGGCTCGCAACATGGAAACACCATATATTTT